Sequencing of this TCR beta chain was carried out in a study of PD-L1 blockade in urothelial cancer. This CDR3 spans 16 amino acids. Germline V gene sequence: CDR1 LGHNA, CDR2 YSLEER. Trimming took 0 bases from V and 5 from J; bases not matched to a gene: 10. This clone was found a few times. Its target is not known. Study-wide results and limits: Expansion of tumor-associated blood clones at 3 weeks was greater in durable-benefit patients.

Libraries were prepared by immunoSEQ multiplex PCR; TCRdb keeps only in-frame clonotypes and omits some of them. The sample has about 52,000 clones, 75% to 90% seen once. J is TRBJ2-7 and V is TRBV4-3, with 7 bases matching TRBD1. This specimen was PBMCs, taken around atezolizumab (anti-PD-L1) treatment. The sequence derives from a man aged 40-49 years with urothelial cancer. The CDR3 is CASSQEWTGGGDEQYF. Written as DNA, the CDR3 is TGCGCCAGCAGCCAAGAGTGGACAGGAGGTGGCGACGAGCAGTACTTC.